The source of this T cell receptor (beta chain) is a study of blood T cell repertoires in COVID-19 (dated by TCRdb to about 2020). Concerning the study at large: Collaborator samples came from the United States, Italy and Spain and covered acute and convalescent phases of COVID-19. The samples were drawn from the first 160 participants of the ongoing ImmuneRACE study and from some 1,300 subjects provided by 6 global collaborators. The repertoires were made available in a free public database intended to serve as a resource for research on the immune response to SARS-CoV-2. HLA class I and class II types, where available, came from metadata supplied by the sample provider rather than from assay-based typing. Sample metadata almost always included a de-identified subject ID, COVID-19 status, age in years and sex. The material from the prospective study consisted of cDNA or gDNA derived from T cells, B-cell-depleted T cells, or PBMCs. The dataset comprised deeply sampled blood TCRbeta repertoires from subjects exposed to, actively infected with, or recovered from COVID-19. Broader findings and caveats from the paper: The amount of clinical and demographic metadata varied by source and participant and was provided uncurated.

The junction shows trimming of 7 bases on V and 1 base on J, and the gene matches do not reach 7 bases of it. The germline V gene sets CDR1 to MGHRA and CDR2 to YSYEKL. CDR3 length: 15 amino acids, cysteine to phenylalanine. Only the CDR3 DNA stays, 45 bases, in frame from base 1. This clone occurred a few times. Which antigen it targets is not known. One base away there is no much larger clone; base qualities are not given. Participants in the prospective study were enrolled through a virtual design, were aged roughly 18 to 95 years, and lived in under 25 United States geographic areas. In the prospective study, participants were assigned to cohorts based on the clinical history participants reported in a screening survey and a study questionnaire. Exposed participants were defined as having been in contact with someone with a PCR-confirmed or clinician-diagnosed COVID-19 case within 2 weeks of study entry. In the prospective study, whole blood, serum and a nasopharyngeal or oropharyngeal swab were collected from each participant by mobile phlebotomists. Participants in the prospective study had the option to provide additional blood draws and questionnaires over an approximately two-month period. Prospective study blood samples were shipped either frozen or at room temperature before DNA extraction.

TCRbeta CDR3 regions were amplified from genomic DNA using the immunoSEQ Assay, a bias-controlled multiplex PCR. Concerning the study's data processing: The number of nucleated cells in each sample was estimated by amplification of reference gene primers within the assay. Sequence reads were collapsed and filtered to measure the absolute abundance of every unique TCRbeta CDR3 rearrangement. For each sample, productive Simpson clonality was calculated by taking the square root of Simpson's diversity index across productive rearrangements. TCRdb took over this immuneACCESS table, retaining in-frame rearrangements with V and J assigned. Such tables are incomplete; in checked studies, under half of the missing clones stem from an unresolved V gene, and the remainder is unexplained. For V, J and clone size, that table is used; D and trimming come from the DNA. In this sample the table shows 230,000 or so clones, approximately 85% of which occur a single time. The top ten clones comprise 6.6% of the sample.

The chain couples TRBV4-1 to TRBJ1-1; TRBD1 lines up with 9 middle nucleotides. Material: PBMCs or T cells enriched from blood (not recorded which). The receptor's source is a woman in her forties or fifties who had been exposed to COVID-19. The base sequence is TGCGCCAGCACCCTTACAGGGGGCACGAACACTGAAGCTTTCTTT. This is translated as CASTLTGGTNTEAFF.